The next 28 T cell receptor beta chains were all read from a single sample in a study of blood T cells in healthy people across ages. A second PCR of about 6 to 11 cycles used a sample-barcoded 5' primer and a J-beta primer mix. A single record per CDR3 protein comes from TCRdb applying MiXCR to the 5' RACE reads. Of around 780,000 distinct CDR3 sequences listed, approximately 60% are singletons. Source material: blood. The receptors derive from a man aged 35-49 years in good health.

J is TRBJ2-7 and V is TRBV7-2; 10 bases match TRBD2. Per germline, CDR1 SGHTA and CDR2 FQGNSA. The CDR3 totals 18 residues. With 4 bases clipped from V and 2 bases from J, the junction kept 14 bases outside the gene matches. CDR3 protein: CASSSLDGLAEKTYEQYF. The CDR3 DNA reads as TGTGCCAGCAGCTCCCTCGACGGACTAGCGGAAAAGACCTACGAGCAGTACTTC.

V usage is TRBV6-6 and J usage is TRBJ2-7, with TRBD1 identical over 7 bases. J was trimmed by 0 bases and V by 2 bases; bases with no gene match: 7. Germline V gene data show CDR1 as MNHNY and CDR2 as SVGAGI (reference sequence). The CDR3 consists of 16 residues. The chain's CDR3 is CASSYGQQGSSYEQYF. Written as DNA, the CDR3 is TGTGCCAGCAGTTACGGGCAACAGGGGAGCTCCTACGAGCAGTACTTC.

This clonotype was observed a handful of times. The chain links TRBV28 to TRBJ2-3; TRBD2 is a possible D gene (6 bases). This CDR3 has 15 residues. Per the germline V gene, CDR1 is MDHEN and CDR2 is SYDVKM. Trimming removed 4 bases at V and 2 bases at J, with 13 bases between. CDR3: CASSSRLDHTDTQYF. In DNA form, the CDR3 reads TGTGCCAGCAGTTCTCGACTAGACCACACAGATACGCAGTATTTT.

The V call is TRBV18, the J call TRBJ1-1, with D hard to call. CDR3 length: 17 residues. Trimming took 3 bases from V and 5 from J, leaving 22 bases between them. Germline V gives CDR1 KGHSH, CDR2 LQKENI. The CDR3: CASSPVTLQILGTEAFF. DNA of the CDR3: TGTGCCAGCTCACCGGTGACACTTCAAATCTTGGGGACTGAAGCTTTCTTT.

This chain connects TRBV10-3 to TRBJ2-1, with a weak D call TRBD2 (5 bases). The germline V and J ends were trimmed by 3 bases and 0 bases, with 9 bases remaining between them. Germline V gives CDR1 ENHRY, CDR2 SYGVKD. The length of the CDR3 is 15 residues. The CDR3 DNA sequence: TGTGCCATCAGTGATTGGGAGAGCTCCTACAATGAGCAGTTCTTC. Protein sequence: CAISDWESSYNEQFF.

The CDR3 DNA reads TGCAGCGTTGAAGAGGCCATAGCAGGGGGTGACGAGCAGTACTTC. Protein: CSVEEAIAGGDEQYF. The chain carries TRBV29-1 and TRBJ2-5, with TRBD1 matching over 7 bases. The DNA end is more similar to TRBJ2-7, so the J call may be wrong. Germline CDR1 SQVTM, CDR2 ANQGSEA. This CDR3 is built from 15 residues.

The V and J genes are TRBV6-2 or TRBV6-3 and TRBJ1-1; a possible D gene is TRBD1 (6 bases). The CDR3 spans 17 residues. V shed 5 bases and J shed 1 base, with 20 bases lying between them. Germline CDR1 is MNHEY and CDR2 is SVGEGT. The CDR3: CASSQSFPGHRNTEAFF. For the CDR3, the DNA is TGTGCCAGCAGTCAATCTTTCCCGGGACACAGGAACACTGAAGCTTTCTTT.

The chain combines TRBV4-2 with TRBJ2-7; no clear D gene. Germline V gives CDR1 LGHNA, CDR2 YNFKEQ. The germline V and J ends were trimmed by 2 bases and 0 bases, with 11 bases remaining between them. This CDR3 has 15 amino acids. CDR3 sequence: CASSQSWGGSYEQYF. In DNA, the CDR3 is TGTGCCAGCAGCCAATCCTGGGGTGGCTCCTACGAGCAGTACTTC.

The chain employs TRBV29-1 and TRBJ1-2, with a possible D match to TRBD1 (6 bases). Germline-derived CDR1 and CDR2 are SQVTM and ANQGSEA. The CDR3 is 15 residues long. V was clipped by 4 bases and J by 2 bases, with 17 bases between them. The CDR3 nucleotides read TGCAGCGTTGCTGCAGGTGGGGGCCGCAACTATGGCTACACCTTC. Translated, it gives CSVAAGGGRNYGYTF.

The rearrangement uses TRBV7-3 and TRBJ2-4; no reliable D call. Germline V gene sequence: CDR1 SGHTA, CDR2 FQGTGA. This CDR3 contains 15 residues. V was shortened by 1 base and J by 0 bases, with 7 bases between the two germline ends. The DNA of the CDR3 is TGTGCCAGCAGCTTAAACGGGCTAGCCAAAAACATTCAGTACTTC. It encodes CASSLNGLAKNIQYF. The full variable domain, in which reference TRBV7-3 and TRBJ2-4 provide the parts outside the CDR3, is GAGVSQTPSNKVTEKGKYVELRCDPISGHTALYWYRQSLGQGPEFLIYFQGTGAADDSGLPNDRFFAVRPEGSVSTLKIQRTERGDSAVYLCASSLNGLAKNIQYFGAGTRLSVL.

This clonotype was seen a handful of times. V usage is TRBV5-1 and J usage is TRBJ2-7, with D hard to call. The V gene lost 0 bases and the J gene lost 1 base, with 11 bases spanning the gap. Germline V gives CDR1 SGHRS, CDR2 YFSETQ. The CDR3 is 15 residues long. The CDR3 loop is CASSLAPVESYEQYF. As DNA, the CDR3 is TGCGCCAGCAGCTTGGCCCCCGTAGAATCCTACGAGCAGTACTTC.

The J gene is TRBJ2-2, the V gene TRBV29-1; 8 bases fit TRBD1. J was trimmed by 1 base and V by 4 bases; bases with no gene match: 8. Germline-derived CDR1 and CDR2 are SQVTM and ANQGSEA. This CDR3 has 16 residues. The CDR3 here is CSVVSPTGGNTGELFF. The CDR3 nucleotides are TGCAGCGTTGTATCCCCCACAGGGGGGAACACCGGGGAGCTGTTTTTT.

The chain couples TRBV4-3 to TRBJ2-7, with TRBD2 as a possible D gene (5 bases). V lost 4 bases, J lost 3 bases, and 13 bases lay in between. The CDR3 totals 14 residues. Germline-derived CDR1 and CDR2 are LGHNA and YSLEER. CDR3 sequence reads: CASSLVLDGYEQYF. The CDR3 DNA sequence: TGCGCCAGCAGCCTAGTACTAGACGGCTACGAGCAGTACTTC.

This chain connects TRBV13 to TRBJ2-4; TRBD1 agrees at 12 bases. The J call is uncertain, as TRBJ2-7 better fits the DNA end. From germline, CDR1 is PRHDT and CDR2 FYEKMQ (reference sequence). The CDR3 has 19 residues. Here the CDR3 DNA reads TGTGCCAGCAGCTGGGGGACAGGGGGCGGTCTAGCGGGATCCTACGAGCAGTACTTC. The encoded protein is CASSWGTGGGLAGSYEQYF.

The chain recombines TRBV9 with TRBJ2-5, with 7 positions matching TRBD2. The closer fit of TRBJ2-7 to the DNA end suggests the J call may be wrong. The CDR3 spans 15 residues. Per the germline V gene, CDR1 is SGDLS and CDR2 is YYNGEE. The CDR3 DNA reads TGTGCCAGCAGCGTAGATCCGGGAGGAGGATACGAGCAGTACTTC. This gives the protein CASSVDPGGGYEQYF.

This clonotype has only a few counts. The chain joins TRBV5-5 to TRBJ1-1; unclear D gene. Germline CDR1 SGHKS, CDR2 YYEKEE (reference sequence). The CDR3 has 14 residues. Trimming removed 4 bases from V and 0 bases from J, with 10 bases in between. The CDR3 bases are TGTGCCAGCAGCAGCGAACGATTGAACACTGAAGCTTTCTTT. Translation gives CASSSERLNTEAFF.

This clonotype was seen a few times. V gene TRBV29-1 combines with J gene TRBJ2-7; D is possibly TRBD1 (6 bases). V was pared by 4 bases and J by 0 bases, with 10 bases between. The CDR3 sequence is 13 residues long. The germline CDR1 and CDR2 sequences are SQVTM and ANQGSEA. CDR3 in amino acids: CSVVGQSSYEQYF. The CDR3 nucleotides are TGCAGCGTTGTTGGACAGAGCTCCTACGAGCAGTACTTC.

The chain carries TRBV29-1 and TRBJ2-1; TRBD1 aligns across 7 bases. Per germline, CDR1 SQVTM and CDR2 ANQGSEA. This CDR3 region has 15 residues. J gave up 7 bases and V 7 bases, and 16 bases lay outside the gene matches. The CDR3 bases are TGCAGCGCCATAGACTTGCGACAGGGAAAGAATGAGCAGTTCTTC. Residues: CSAIDLRQGKNEQFF.

This clonotype appeared once. V and J are TRBV20-1 and TRBJ2-7; perhaps TRBD2 as D (6 bases). The CDR3 length is 13 residues. Per germline, CDR1 DFQATT and CDR2 SNEGSKA (reference sequence). Deletions cut 6 bases from V and 0 bases from J, with 12 bases between. The CDR3 bases are TGCAGTGCCGACAGCGGGTTCTCCTACGAGCAGTACTTC. Translating gives CSADSGFSYEQYF.

This chain connects TRBV12-5 to TRBJ1-4; D is perhaps TRBD1 (6 bases). The CDR3 totals 14 residues. V was shortened by 6 bases and J by 8 bases, with 16 bases between the two germline ends. From germline, CDR1 is LGHNT and CDR2 FRNRAP. The CDR3 protein is CASGPGTPREKLFF. The CDR3 DNA follows: TGTGCTAGTGGACCCGGGACACCTCGAGAAAAACTGTTTTTT. Combining the CDR3 with reference TRBV12-5 and TRBJ1-4 gives the whole variable domain DARVTQTPRHKVTEMGQEVTMRCQPILGHNTVFWYRQTMMQGLELLAYFRNRAPLDDSGMPKDRFSAEMPDATLATLKIQPSEPRDSAVYFCASGPGTPREKLFFGSGTQLSVL.

This clonotype was detected a few times. The chain has TRBV5-1 and TRBJ1-5; 8 nucleotides line up with TRBD1. Germline CDR1 SGHRS, CDR2 YFSETQ. Trimming took 4 bases from V and 5 from J; bases not matched to a gene: 8. The CDR3 sequence is 15 residues long. CDR3 residues: CASSPRTGNDQPQHF. The CDR3 bases are TGCGCCAGCAGCCCACGGACAGGGAACGATCAGCCCCAGCATTTT. Combining the CDR3 with reference TRBV5-1 and TRBJ1-5 gives the whole variable domain KAGVTQTPRYLIKTRGQQVTLSCSPISGHRSVSWYQQTPGQGLQFLFEYFSETQRNKGNFPGRFSGRQFSNSRSEMNVSTLELGDSALYLCASSPRTGNDQPQHFGDGTRLSIL.

This clonotype has more than one count but fewer than ten. This chain joins TRBV18 and TRBJ2-3; D not certain. The germline V gene has CDR1 KGHSH and CDR2 LQKENI. Trimming took off 0 bases at V and 6 bases at J, with 10 bases between the two ends. This CDR3 region has 14 residues. CDR3 in amino acids: CASSPPSNWDTQYF. CDR3 DNA sequence: TGTGCCAGCTCACCACCCTCCAACTGGGATACGCAGTATTTT.

This clonotype occurred a few times. The rearrangement uses TRBV4-3 and TRBJ2-2; D is perhaps TRBD1 (6 bases). This CDR3 has 15 amino acids. Trimming shortened V by 0 bases and J by 3 bases, and 8 bases separated the two germline ends. The V gene's germline CDR1 is LGHNA and CDR2 YSLEER. This CDR3 reads CASSQDNRDTGELFF. The CDR3 nucleotides read TGCGCCAGCAGCCAAGATAACAGGGACACCGGGGAGCTGTTTTTT.

V gene TRBV6-1 combines with J gene TRBJ2-5; D call uncertain. The CDR3 covers 13 residues. Between the trimmed V and J ends, which lost 7 bases and 11 bases, there was a span of 20 bases. The germline CDR1 and CDR2 sequences are MNHNS and SASEGT. CDR3 nucleotide sequence: TGTGCCAGCACCGGTTTGATTTCAGGAGAGCAGTACTTC. It yields the protein CASTGLISGEQYF.

The chain is built from TRBV5-1 and TRBJ2-1; 7 bases are a match to TRBD1. Trimming removed 1 base from V and 7 bases from J; junction bases left unmatched: 14. There are 17 residues in the CDR3. The germline CDR1 and CDR2 sequences are SGHRS and YFSETQ. The CDR3 spells CASSLIGTGEGRNEQFF. The CDR3 DNA reads TGCGCCAGCAGCTTGATAGGAACAGGGGAAGGGCGTAATGAGCAGTTCTTC.

V is TRBV28 and J is TRBJ2-1; no clear D. The CDR3 loop spans 11 amino acids. The V end lost 3 bases, the J end lost 8 bases, and 5 bases lay between the germline ends. Germline V gene lookup returns CDR1 MDHEN and CDR2 SYDVKM. CDR3 coding DNA: TGTGCCAGCAGTTTCGCCTATGAGCAGTTCTTC. Its translation is CASSFAYEQFF.

This clonotype showed up just a few times. The chain joins TRBV28 to TRBJ2-7; 8 bases are a match to TRBD2. Germline V gene sequence: CDR1 MDHEN, CDR2 SYDVKM. Trimming cost V 8 bases and J 3 bases; bases outside gene matches: 6. The CDR3 sequence is 13 residues long. The CDR3 is CASLLSGSYEQYF. The CDR3 DNA reads TGTGCCAGCCTGTTAAGCGGGAGCTACGAGCAGTACTTC.

The table lists this clonotype with a few counts. This chain uses TRBV3-1 with TRBJ2-7; D might be TRBD1 or TRBD2, each matching 5 bases. V was clipped by 4 bases and J by 4 bases, with 11 bases between them. The CDR3 is made up of 13 amino acids. Germline CDR1 is LGHDT and CDR2 is YNNKEL (reference sequence). For the CDR3, the DNA is TGTGCCAGCAGCCCGCCGGGGCCTTACGAGCAGTACTTC. Translating gives CASSPPGPYEQYF.